This T cell receptor beta chain comes out of a study of blood T cells in healthy people across ages. It was with a sample-barcoded 5' primer and a J-beta primer mix that a second PCR of roughly 7 to 12 cycles was run. TCRdb re-analysed the 5' RACE reads in MiXCR, keeping a single row per CDR3 protein. Of 500,000 to 650,000 distinct CDR3 sequences in the sample, roughly a quarter are singletons; the top ten hold roughly 3.5%. Between the trimmed V and J ends, which lost 4 bases and 1 base, there was a span of 11 bases. Germline V lookup: CDR1 SGHTS, CDR2 YDEGEE. The length of the CDR3 is 14 residues. Notes on the study in general: Long-lived donors carried more naive CD4+ cells and greater diversity than aged donors.

Ranging in age from roughly 6 to 90, the donors were healthy Caucasian individuals from Russia. This clonotype was detected only a few times. Its antigen is unidentified. This same sample was also taken into another study, of T cells of mothers and their children. Per that study: Unrelated pairs and related pairs have their TCR recombination output shaped similarly by thymic selection.

V gene TRBV5-8 combines with J gene TRBJ1-1; no firm D call. The TCR was taken from a boy aged 2-9 years in good health. Sequences were obtained from blood. The CDR3 nucleotides read TGTGCCAGCAGCCTTCTCGGACGGAACACTGAAGCTTTCTTT. Protein sequence: CASSLLGRNTEAFF.